This T cell receptor beta chain originates from a study of blood T cells in healthy people across ages. In the study overall: There was about one barcoded beta molecule captured by template switching per two T cells. Whole-study results and caveats: Per million T cells, TCR beta diversity dropped about linearly as age rose.

The CDR3 spans 15 residues. Germline CDR1 reads SEHNR; CDR2 reads FQNEAQ (reference sequence). Trimming removed 4 bases from V and 6 bases from J; junction bases left unmatched: 10. Concerning this clonotype: The antigen remains undetermined.

Alongside a J-beta primer mix, a sample-barcoded 5' primer served in a second PCR lasting about 7 to 12 cycles. Each TCR beta cDNA got a 12-nucleotide random molecular identifier. TCRdb used MiXCR to reprocess the 5' RACE reads, holding one entry per CDR3 protein. Of around 400,000 distinct CDR3 sequences detected, roughly half appear once; the ten largest clones hold 45% to 60%. This chain connects TRBV7-9 to TRBJ2-7, with TRBD1 identical over 9 bases. The sequenced sample consisted of blood. This clonotype was sampled from a man aged 55 to 70 in good health. The CDR3 loop is CASSSTRDRAGEQYF. CDR3 in DNA: TGTGCCAGCAGCTCCACTAGGGACAGGGCCGGCGAGCAGTACTTC. Drawing the rest from reference TRBV7-9 and TRBJ2-7, the complete variable domain is DTGVSQNPRHKITKRGQNVTFRCDPISEHNRLYWYRQTLGQGPEFLTYFQNEAQLEKSRLLSDRFSAERPKGSFSTLEIQRTEQGDSAMYLCASSSTRDRAGEQYFGPGTRLTVT.